The present TCR beta chain was sequenced within a study of T-cell reconstitution after alpha-beta-depleted transplantation in children. The V end lost 8 bases, the J end lost 0 bases, and 14 bases lay between the germline ends. In germline, CDR1 is SGHTA, CDR2 FQGNSA. This CDR3 spans 14 amino acids. This clonotype was recorded at least ten times. Unique molecular identifiers were incorporated during preparation of the TCRbeta library. TCRdb itself ran the PCR reads through MiXCR, one entry per CDR3 protein. Among more than 550,000 distinct CDR3 sequences listed, roughly 10% were seen once. The sequence was obtained from a human donor who donated a stem cell graft to a child with acute myeloid leukemia. V usage is TRBV7-2 and J usage is TRBJ2-7; D possibly corresponds to TRBD1 (5 bases). The sample in question was PBMCs from the stem cell graft donor, obtained from the stem cell graft. The CDR3 spells CASRKQESSYEQYF. The DNA for the CDR3 is TGTGCCAGCCGAAAACAGGAGAGCTCCTACGAGCAGTACTTC.